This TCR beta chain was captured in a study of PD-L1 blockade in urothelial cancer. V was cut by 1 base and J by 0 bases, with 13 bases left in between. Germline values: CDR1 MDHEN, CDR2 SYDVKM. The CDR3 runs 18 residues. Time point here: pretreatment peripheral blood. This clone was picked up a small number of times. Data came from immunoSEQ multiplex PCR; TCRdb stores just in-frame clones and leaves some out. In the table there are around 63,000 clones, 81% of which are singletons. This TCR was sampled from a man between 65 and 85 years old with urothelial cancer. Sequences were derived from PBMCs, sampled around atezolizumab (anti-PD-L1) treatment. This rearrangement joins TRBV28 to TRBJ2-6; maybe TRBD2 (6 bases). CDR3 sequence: CASSLFGTESSGANVLTF. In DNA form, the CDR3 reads TGTGCCAGCAGTTTATTCGGGACTGAATCCTCTGGGGCCAACGTCCTGACTTTC.